This TCR beta chain was identified during a study of PD-1 blockade in classical Hodgkin lymphoma (dated by TCRdb to 2020 to 2021). About the investigation overall: Nivolumab dosing was 3 mg/kg intravenously every 2 weeks, continuing until either disease progression or unacceptable toxicity. The study used CyTOF and TCR beta sequencing to define a peripheral blood immune signature of response to PD-1 blockade in classical Hodgkin lymphoma. Broad study findings and their caveats: A significant rise by C4D1 was seen in CD4+ but not CD8+ TCR diversity (p=0.0027 vs p=0.16), with the rise being most apparent in complete responders (p=0.02). Baseline TCR diversity was reported to be lower in newly diagnosed patients than in healthy donors and to be lower still in relapsed/refractory patients. Baseline diversity similar to that of newly diagnosed patients was observed in trial patients achieving complete response, whereas significantly lower diversity was observed in partial responders and progressors. Only a single clinical trial cohort was studied, and what caused the repertoire differences, possibly disease activity or prior therapy, remained undefined. Patients starting nivolumab less than 1 year after ASCT had lower diversity and were excluded from later analyses to avoid confounding by immune reconstitution.

About this clone: The antigen this receptor binds is unknown. No clone much larger than this one lies a single base away; base qualities are absent.

Genomic DNA was isolated using the Qiagen DNeasy kit from unsorted PBMCs as well as from negatively selected CD4+ and CD8+ fractions. Using primers that anneal to V and J segments, immunoSEQ multiplex PCR amplified the TCR beta CDR3 regions. Amplification bias was minimized using a synthetic immune receptor repertoire, and residual bias was removed computationally after sequencing. In the authors' own workflow: Custom Python scripts were used to quantify repertoire diversity as the Shannon entropy index. Unsorted, CD4+ and CD8+ repertoires were analyzed separately, except in combined analyses where CD4+ and CD8+ sequences were merged in silico. A clone counted as expanded when the clone's frequency after treatment rose at least 2-fold relative to C1D1, and clones undetected at baseline were given a pseudocount of 0.5. Singleton clones were defined as clones with 0 or 1 copy at C1D1, and non-singleton clones were defined as clones with 2 or more copies. By matching protein sequences in sorted samples from the same patient, clones expanded in unsorted samples were annotated as CD4+, CD8+ or unknown. Wilcoxon tests on paired samples were used to test changes in diversity from C1D1 to C4D1. Drawn from immuneACCESS, this table holds only the in-frame rearrangements with V and J called that TCRdb kept. Clones are partly lost; checked studies trace under half to an unresolved V gene and leave the rest unexplained. That table furnishes V, J and clone size, whereas the DNA furnished D and trimming. The sample table holds 25,000 to 40,000 clones, of which about 81% were seen once. The ten largest clonotypes hold approximately 18% of the sample.

The meaning of the sample's time point label: cycle 4 day 1 (C4D1), after five to seven weeks of nivolumab. Relapse after autologous stem cell transplantation had occurred in all trial patients, and cohorts A, B and C were distinguished by prior brentuximab vedotin exposure. The trial cohort was composed of 56 patients with relapsed/refractory classical Hodgkin lymphoma, for whom complete response, partial response or progressive disease was recorded as best overall response. In the multi-cohort phase II CheckMate 205 trial, trial patients received single-agent nivolumab. An independent review committee assessed best overall response by applying the 2007 International Working Group response criteria. Trial PBMCs were obtained immediately prior to nivolumab initiation (C1D1) and on therapy at cycle 2 day 1 and cycle 4 day 1. After peripheral blood was drawn into 8 mL Vacutainer Cell Preparation Tubes, PBMCs were isolated by centrifugation and then cryopreserved.

Taken from cysteine to phenylalanine, the CDR3 has 18 residues. This entry keeps only the CDR3 DNA: 54 bases, framed from base 1. CDR1 and CDR2, per the germline V gene, are SGHDT and YYEEEE. V was cut back by 2 bases and J by 3 bases, leaving a gap of 21 bases between them. This clonotype was sampled from a human donor with classical Hodgkin lymphoma. The chain is assembled from TRBV5-6 and TRBJ1-3, and the D gene may be TRBD1, 6 bases matching. The input for sequencing was peripheral blood mononuclear cells (PBMCs), taken before the fourth cycle of nivolumab. The DNA sequence is as follows: TGTGCCAGCAGCTTCGCGGGCGGGGGGCGCCGCTTTGGAAACACCATATATTTT. Its protein is CASSFAGGGRRFGNTIYF.